What follows are 32 T cell receptor beta chains derived from one specimen sequenced in a study of cytomegalovirus exposure and HLA in healthy donors. Both 60 Vbeta primers and 13 Jbeta primers went into the PCR. Clones were sequenced by immunoSEQ multiplex PCR, and TCRdb holds only the in-frame ones, with some missing. Listed are 50,000 to 70,000 clones; less than 4.5% falls within the top ten. The sample was PBMCs. The receptors originated from a woman under 30 in good health and CMV-seronegative.

This chain joins TRBV7-9 and TRBJ2-1, with D maybe TRBD2 (6 bases). The CDR3 spans 15 residues. The germline V gene encodes CDR1 SEHNR and CDR2 FQNEAQ (reference sequence). Trimming stripped 3 bases from V and 1 base from J, with 10 bases between. The CDR3 is CASSFAGTSYNEQFF. DNA of the CDR3: TGTGCCAGCAGCTTCGCCGGGACTTCCTACAATGAGCAGTTCTTC.

This clone is called medium-sized based on its frequency. The chain employs TRBV11-1 and TRBJ2-7; D gene ambiguous. V lost 5 bases to trimming and J lost 3 bases, with 14 bases between them. Germline assignment: CDR1 SGHAT and CDR2 FQDESV (reference sequence). The CDR3 is made up of 14 amino acids. The CDR3 sequence is CASSPWAQVYEQYF. In DNA form, the CDR3 reads TGTGCCAGCAGCCCATGGGCTCAAGTCTACGAGCAGTACTTC. The whole variable domain, filled in from reference TRBV11-1 and TRBJ2-7, reads EAEVAQSPRYKITEKSQAVAFWCDPISGHATLYWYRQILGQGPELLVQFQDESVVDDSQLPKDRFSAERLKGVDSTLKIQPAELGDSAMYLCASSPWAQVYEQYFGPGTRLTVT.

The chain uses TRBV4-1 and TRBJ2-5; 10 bases are shared with TRBD2. The germline V gene encodes CDR1 MGHRA and CDR2 YSYEKL. Trimming removed 4 bases from V and 5 bases from J; junction bases left unmatched: 7. This CDR3 is 15 amino acids long. The CDR3 loop is CASSRYQAGGETQYF. The CDR3 nucleotides are TGCGCCAGCAGCCGCTACCAAGCGGGAGGGGAGACCCAGTACTTC.

The V and J genes are TRBV4-1 and TRBJ1-5; unclear D gene. The CDR3 spans 15 residues. Germline CDR1 and CDR2: MGHRA and YSYEKL. Trimming shortened V by 2 bases and J by 0 bases, and 8 bases separated the two germline ends. CDR3 amino acids: CASSQNSGSNQPQHF. In DNA form, the CDR3 reads TGCGCCAGCAGCCAAAACAGTGGTAGCAATCAGCCCCAGCATTTT.

The V and J genes are TRBV5-1 and TRBJ2-7, with 10 bases identical to TRBD1. V lost 3 bases to trimming and J lost 2 bases; unmatched junction nucleotides: 2. The CDR3 has 14 amino acids. Germline CDR1 and CDR2: SGHRS and YFSETQ. The CDR3 here is CASSSGTGAYEQYF. DNA for the CDR3: TGCGCCAGCAGCTCCGGGACAGGGGCCTACGAGCAGTACTTC.

The chain carries TRBV21-1 and TRBJ2-7; the D call of TRBD2 is as the table states it, not checked on the DNA. TRBV21-1 is a pseudogene locus. The CDR3 is 20 residues long. The CDR3: CASSTPKALTSGASAYEQYF. CDR3 sequence (DNA): TGTGCCAGCAGCACACCAAAAGCCTTGACTAGCGGGGCAAGCGCCTACGAGCAGTACTTC.

This rearrangement joins TRBV6-1 to TRBJ2-7, with D possibly matching TRBD1 (5 bases). The germline gives CDR1 MNHNS, CDR2 SASEGT. Trimming removed 0 bases at V and 2 bases at J, with 17 bases between. CDR3 size: 17 residues. CDR3 amino acids: CASSEASIQALTYEQYF. CDR3 bases: TGTGCCAGCAGTGAAGCTTCGATACAGGCTTTAACCTACGAGCAGTACTTC.

The CDR3: CASSQDRADYEQYF. The DNA for the CDR3 is TGTGCCAGCTCGCAGGACAGGGCGGACTACGAGCAGTACTTC. This chain joins TRBV18 and TRBJ2-7, with 8 positions matching TRBD1. This CDR3 spans 14 amino acids. The V gene end was trimmed by 6 bases and the J gene end by 3 bases; junction bases not matched to a gene: 7. Germline V CDR1 and CDR2: KGHSH, LQKENI.

The chain is built from TRBV14 and TRBJ1-1; weak D call: TRBD1 (5 bases). CDR3 length equals 14 residues. V gave up 0 bases and J gave up 6 bases, with 11 bases separating them. Germline lookup yields CDR1 SGHDN and CDR2 FVKESK. The CDR3: CASSQETEGPEAFF. The DNA for the CDR3 is TGTGCCAGCAGCCAAGAAACGGAGGGGCCTGAAGCTTTCTTT.

The CDR3 loop is CAWSVQVPTGLSFSNQPQHF. The DNA for the CDR3 is TGTGCCTGGAGTGTACAGGTTCCAACAGGGTTAAGTTTTAGCAATCAGCCCCAGCATTTT. The gene calls are TRBV30 and TRBJ1-5; tentatively, D is TRBD1 (6 bases). The CDR3 runs to 20 residues. The ends were cut back, 0 bases at V and 0 bases at J, with 24 bases in the middle. Germline CDR1 GTSNPN, CDR2 SVGIG (reference sequence).

CDR3 amino acids: CACRGLGNTIYF. CDR3 DNA sequence: TGTGCCTGCAGGGGGCTCGGAAACACCATATATTTT. J is TRBJ1-3 and V is TRBV30; 8 positions agree with TRBD1. CDR3 length: 12 amino acids. Germline-derived CDR1 and CDR2 are GTSNPN and SVGIG (reference sequence). Trimming removed 6 bases from V and 4 bases from J; junction bases left unmatched: 2. Combining the CDR3 with reference TRBV30 and TRBJ1-3 gives the whole variable domain SQTIHQWPATLVQPVGSPLSLECTVEGTSNPNLYWYRQAAGRGLQLLFYSVGIGQISSEVPQNLSASRPQDRQFILSSKKLLLSDSGFYLCACRGLGNTIYFGEGSWLTVV.

The V and J genes are TRBV18 and TRBJ1-2; 8 bases are shared with TRBD1. The germline V gene encodes CDR1 KGHSH and CDR2 LQKENI. With 3 bases clipped from V and 2 bases from J, the junction kept 2 bases outside the gene matches. The CDR3 runs to 14 residues. Here the CDR3 DNA reads TGTGCCAGCTCACCGGACAGGGTAAACTATGGCTACACCTTC. Its translation is CASSPDRVNYGYTF.

The genes are TRBV29-1 and TRBJ2-1; 7 bases map to TRBD1. The CDR3 is made up of 12 amino acids. Germline V gene sequence: CDR1 SQVTM, CDR2 ANQGSEA. J gave up 8 bases and V 7 bases, and 8 bases lay outside the gene matches. The CDR3: CSGSEGADEQFF. CDR3 in DNA: TGCAGCGGAAGTGAGGGGGCCGATGAGCAGTTCTTC.

This chain connects TRBV6-1 to TRBJ2-2; possible D gene TRBD2, 6 bases. This CDR3 region has 15 residues. Germline V lookup: CDR1 MNHNS, CDR2 SASEGT. Deletions cut 1 base from V and 4 bases from J, with 10 bases between. The CDR3 loop is CASSEGQGGTGELFF. The CDR3 DNA sequence: TGTGCCAGCAGTGAAGGGCAGGGAGGCACCGGGGAGCTGTTTTTT.

V is TRBV6-5 and J is TRBJ1-2; 7 nucleotides align to TRBD1. Germline assignment: CDR1 MNHEY and CDR2 SVGAGI. CDR3 length equals 13 residues. After removal of 6 bases from V and 4 bases from J, the junction contained 5 bases not matched to a gene. This CDR3 is CASSPRGTYGYTF. The CDR3, as DNA: TGTGCCAGCAGCCCCAGGGGGACCTATGGCTACACCTTC.

The gene calls are TRBV6-1 and TRBJ1-3; D perhaps matches TRBD1 (5 bases). The CDR3 is 15 residues long. The germline CDR1 and CDR2 sequences are MNHNS and SASEGT. V lost 3 bases and J lost 4, with 13 bases in between. The CDR3 loop is CASSDGPGRGNTIYF. The CDR3 coding sequence is TGTGCCAGCAGTGACGGCCCAGGGCGAGGAAACACCATATATTTT.

CDR3 sequence reads: CASLPERAFF. The CDR3 DNA is TGTGCCAGTTTGCCGGAGCGAGCTTTCTTT. J is TRBJ1-1 and V is TRBV7-9; D call uncertain. The V end lost 9 bases, the J end lost 10 bases, and 12 bases lay between the germline ends. From germline, CDR1 is SEHNR and CDR2 FQNEAQ (reference sequence). This CDR3 has 10 amino acids.

The chain links TRBV30 to TRBJ1-1, with D perhaps TRBD1 (5 bases). CDR1 and CDR2 (germline): GTSNPN, SVGIG (reference sequence). The CDR3 contains 14 residues. V was cut by 2 bases and J by 3 bases, with 13 bases left in between. The CDR3 is CAWSLTPGDTEAFF. The CDR3 nucleotides read TGTGCCTGGAGTCTCACACCGGGGGACACTGAAGCTTTCTTT.

V is TRBV19 and J is TRBJ1-4; TRBD1 aligns across 8 bases. The V segment lost 7 bases and the J segment 6 bases; nucleotides outside the gene matches: 7. There are 14 residues in the CDR3. The germline gives CDR1 LNHDA, CDR2 SQIVND (reference sequence). CDR3 nucleotide sequence: TGTGCCAGTACTCAACAGGGGGGGCATGAAAAACTGTTTTTT. Amino acid sequence: CASTQQGGHEKLFF.

The V call is TRBV6-5, the J call TRBJ2-3, with 8 bases matching TRBD2. The V segment lost 4 bases and the J segment 3 bases; nucleotides outside the gene matches: 9. This CDR3 has 16 residues. Germline assignment: CDR1 MNHEY and CDR2 SVGAGI. The CDR3, as DNA: TGTGCCAGCAGTTCCGAAGCGGGAGTTGGGACAGATACGCAGTATTTT. It codes for CASSSEAGVGTDTQYF.

V is TRBV5-8 and J is TRBJ1-1; tentative D call: TRBD1 (5 bases). V lost 1 base, J lost 5 bases, and 15 bases lay in between. Per germline, CDR1 SGHTS and CDR2 YDEGEE. The CDR3 is 15 amino acids. CDR3 sequence reads: CASSLPGRRGTEAFF. CDR3 nucleotide sequence: TGTGCCAGCAGCTTGCCAGGTAGAAGGGGAACTGAAGCTTTCTTT.

The chain is built from TRBV30 and TRBJ2-7; perhaps TRBD1 as D (6 bases). Germline values: CDR1 GTSNPN, CDR2 SVGIG (reference sequence). The V end lost 0 bases, the J end lost 4 bases, and 7 bases lay between the germline ends. The CDR3 spans 12 residues. In nucleotides, the CDR3 is TGTGCCTGGAGTGTAACAGGGTACGAGCAGTACTTC. Translating gives CAWSVTGYEQYF.

The chain recombines TRBV6-1 with TRBJ1-2; 11 nucleotides align to TRBD1. With 4 bases clipped from V and 1 base from J, the junction kept 8 bases outside the gene matches. Looked up from germline, CDR1 is MNHNS and CDR2 is SASEGT. This CDR3 is built from 17 residues. The DNA of the CDR3 is TGTGCCAGCAGTGCCCCGGACAGGGGGCTCCTTAACTATGGCTACACCTTC. It translates to CASSAPDRGLLNYGYTF.

CDR3 in amino acids: CASRPSWQETDTQYF. The DNA of the CDR3 is TGTGCCAGCAGGCCTAGCTGGCAAGAGACAGATACGCAGTATTTT. The chain links TRBV6-6 to TRBJ2-3, with D possibly TRBD2 on 5 matching bases. Trimming stripped 6 bases from V and 3 bases from J, with 16 bases between. The germline CDR1 and CDR2 sequences are MNHNY and SVGAGI (reference sequence). The CDR3 spans 15 residues.

The chain is built from TRBV6-5 and TRBJ2-5; perhaps TRBD2 as D (6 bases). Germline CDR1 reads MNHEY; CDR2 reads SVGAGI. V was trimmed by 5 bases and J by 3 bases, leaving 10 bases between them. The CDR3 consists of 13 residues. This CDR3 is CASSRGEKETQYF. The CDR3 DNA is TGTGCCAGCAGTCGCGGGGAGAAAGAGACCCAGTACTTC.

V usage is TRBV5-6 and J usage is TRBJ1-1; maybe TRBD1 (6 bases). Looked up from germline, CDR1 is SGHDT and CDR2 is YYEEEE. The V gene lost 1 base and the J gene lost 5 bases, with 12 bases spanning the gap. This CDR3 region has 14 residues. The CDR3 sequence is CASSLTGRETEAFF. DNA for the CDR3: TGTGCCAGCAGCTTGACAGGGAGGGAGACTGAAGCTTTCTTT.

The genes are TRBV6-1 and TRBJ2-7; perhaps TRBD1 as D (6 bases). CDR3 length equals 13 residues. From germline, CDR1 is MNHNS and CDR2 SASEGT. V lost 6 bases and J lost 5, with 14 bases in between. In nucleotides, the CDR3 is TGTGCCAGCAGCGAGGGGGAGTCGGACGAGCAGTACTTC. It yields the protein CASSEGESDEQYF.

The gene calls are TRBV9 and TRBJ1-2; D remains ambiguous. Germline V gives CDR1 SGDLS, CDR2 YYNGEE. This CDR3 region has 15 residues. The V and J ends lost 3 bases and 4 bases respectively, with 16 bases between them. The CDR3: CASSGGGKSGYGYTF. The CDR3 DNA reads as TGTGCCAGCAGCGGGGGAGGGAAATCAGGCTATGGCTACACCTTC. The variable domain in full, completed from reference TRBV9 and TRBJ1-2, reads DSGVTQTPKHLITATGQRVTLRCSPRSGDLSVYWYQQSLDQGLQFLIQYYNGEERAKGNILERFSAQQFPDLHSELNLSSLELGDSALYFCASSGGGKSGYGYTFGSGTRLTVV.

V and J are TRBV10-3 and TRBJ2-5; 8 bases line up with TRBD2. The germline gives CDR1 ENHRY, CDR2 SYGVKD. V trimming: 0 bases; J trimming: 2 bases; junction bases outside the gene matches: 2. This CDR3 is built from 15 residues. This CDR3 reads CAISESAGEQETQYF. The CDR3 nucleotides read TGTGCCATCAGTGAGTCAGCGGGAGAACAAGAGACCCAGTACTTC.

V and J are TRBV27 and TRBJ2-2; 10 bases agree with TRBD1. J lost 4 bases, V lost 8 bases, and 4 bases had no gene match. CDR1 and CDR2 from the germline V gene are MNHEY and SMNVEV (reference sequence). This CDR3 is built from 14 residues. The DNA for the CDR3 is TGTGCCAGCGGACAGGGGGATGGCACCGGGGAGCTGTTTTTT. This sequence encodes CASGQGDGTGELFF.

The chain carries TRBV10-2 and TRBJ1-1; D is possibly TRBD1 (5 bases). CDR1 and CDR2 from the germline V gene are WSHSY and SAAADI. The CDR3 length is 12 residues. The V end lost 9 bases, the J end lost 2 bases, and 10 bases lay between the germline ends. CDR3 sequence: CASRQPNTEAFF. The CDR3 coding sequence is TGCGCCAGTCGACAGCCTAACACTGAAGCTTTCTTT.

Here the CDR3 reads CASSGLAGAYEQYF. The CDR3 nucleotides are TGTGCCAGTAGTGGACTAGCGGGAGCCTACGAGCAGTACTTC. The chain recombines TRBV19 with TRBJ2-7; 13 nucleotides match TRBD2. Trimming took 5 bases from V and 2 from J; bases not matched to a gene: 0. Germline CDR1 and CDR2: LNHDA and SQIVND (reference sequence). CDR3 length: 14 amino acids.